This T cell receptor beta chain was sequenced during a study of persistence of HIV-infected CD4 T cells. Findings and limits, study-wide: CMV- and Gag-responding cells had lower TCRbeta richness than CD3/CD28-responding cells. Degenerate expanded CDR3beta sequences were enriched among CMV- and Gag-responding cells.

The germline V gene encodes CDR1 KGHSH and CDR2 LQKENI. The CDR3 contains 15 residues. Trimming stripped 0 bases from V and 6 bases from J, with 11 bases between. Stimulation used 9 to 10 ug/mL lysate from CMV-infected fibroblasts. Sorting of responding CD4+ T cells relied on upregulated CD40 ligand together with CD69. Donors had CD4+ T cell counts above 400 cells/uL and were CMV-seropositive. The libraries were made with immunoSEQ version 4 in survey mode. The assay was immunoSEQ multiplex PCR, and TCRdb's table has in-frame clones only and misses some. The sample shows under 20,000 clones, around three quarters of them seen only once. This clone was observed a few times. The antigen remains unidentified.

J is TRBJ2-2 and V is TRBV18; D gene unclear. The sample was CD4+ T cells sorted from PBMCs after approximately 18-hour stimulation, taken from a patient who received antiretroviral therapy. The clonotype originates from an adult man with HIV who was CMV-seropositive. CDR3 sequence: CASSPPGMPAGELFF. The CDR3 DNA follows: TGTGCCAGCTCACCACCGGGGATGCCGGCCGGGGAGCTGTTTTTT.